Below are 10 T cell receptor beta chains sequenced from a single sample in a study of T cells after posttransplantation cyclophosphamide. Produced via immunoSEQ multiplex PCR; TCRdb's table is partial and in-frame only. The data show more than 40,000 clones, none appearing only once, with roughly 2.2% held by the ten largest. Sequenced sample: PBMCs. All receptors come from a man aged 40-49 years in good health, CMV-negative, and a related stem cell transplant donor.

Ten or more counts support this clone. This chain joins TRBV5-4 and TRBJ2-7; 9 bases are a match to TRBD1. Trimming cost V 2 bases and J 4 bases; bases outside gene matches: 1. This CDR3 comprises 13 residues. The V gene's germline CDR1 is SGHNT and CDR2 YYREEE (reference sequence). The DNA of the CDR3 is TGTGCCAGCAGCTTACAGGGGGCTTACGAGCAGTACTTC. Residues: CASSLQGAYEQYF.

In its sample, this clone was seen many times. The V and J genes are TRBV28 and TRBJ1-1, with 7 nucleotides matching TRBD1. Germline CDR1 and CDR2: MDHEN and SYDVKM. Unmatched junction bases numbered 9, after V lost 6 bases and J lost 5 bases. This CDR3 spans 14 amino acids. The CDR3 coding sequence is TGTGCCAGCAGGCCCACAGGGGATGGAACTGAAGCTTTCTTT. It codes for CASRPTGDGTEAFF.

This clone was picked up many times. J is TRBJ2-1 and V is TRBV7-9; a possible D gene is TRBD2 (6 bases). CDR1 SEHNR and CDR2 FQNEAQ come from the germline V gene (reference sequence). Trimming left V 1 base short and J 0 bases short, with 7 bases between. The length of the CDR3 is 15 residues. The CDR3 sequence is CASSLDSGSYNEQFF. For the CDR3, the DNA is TGTGCCAGCAGCTTAGATAGCGGCTCCTACAATGAGCAGTTCTTC.

Many counts were recorded for this clone. The genes are TRBV27 and TRBJ2-1; TRBD2 aligns across 10 bases. This CDR3 region has 16 residues. V shed 5 bases, J shed 5 bases, and the junction held 9 bases outside the gene matches. Germline CDR1 and CDR2: MNHEY and SMNVEV (reference sequence). The CDR3 sequence is CASSTLRLAGNNEQFF. The CDR3 DNA sequence: TGTGCCAGCAGTACCCTTCGACTAGCGGGCAACAATGAGCAGTTCTTC.

Ten or more counts support this clone. V and J are TRBV19 and TRBJ2-2, with 10 nucleotides matching TRBD1. This CDR3 contains 14 residues. CDR1 and CDR2 (germline): LNHDA, SQIVND (reference sequence). Unmatched junction bases numbered 4, after V lost 6 bases and J lost 6 bases. The CDR3 is CASRDRGRSGELFF. The CDR3 nucleotides read TGTGCCAGTAGGGACAGGGGGAGGTCCGGGGAGCTGTTTTTT.

This clone was observed many times. The V and J genes are TRBV11-2 and TRBJ2-3, with a tentative D call TRBD2 (7 bases). The germline V gene has CDR1 SGHAT and CDR2 FQNNGV. This CDR3 contains 16 residues. Trimming pared 7 bases from V and 2 bases from J, leaving 19 bases between. CDR3 region: CASTYRGGGTTDTQYF. CDR3 nucleotide sequence: TGTGCCAGCACCTATAGGGGGGGAGGAACCACAGATACGCAGTATTTT.

This clone was detected many times. V is TRBV10-3 and J is TRBJ2-7; tentative D call: TRBD2 (5 bases). The CDR3 is made up of 13 amino acids. V was shortened by 7 bases and J by 0 bases, with 10 bases between the two germline ends. CDR1 is ENHRY and CDR2 is SYGVKD in the germline V gene. The DNA for the CDR3 is TGTGCCATCAAAGATAGCGTCTCCTACGAGCAGTACTTC. Residues: CAIKDSVSYEQYF.

This clone was seen ten or more times. The CDR3: CATSSRSSSTDTQYF. Written as DNA, the CDR3 is TGTGCCACCAGCAGCCGTTCCTCTAGCACAGATACGCAGTATTTT. The V call is TRBV15, the J call TRBJ2-3; no firm D call. Trimming left V 3 bases short and J 0 bases short, with 10 bases between. Germline-derived CDR1 and CDR2 are LNHNV and YYDKDF (reference sequence). The CDR3 has 15 residues.

This clone was seen many times. The chain carries TRBV19 and TRBJ2-7; 9 bases match TRBD1. The junction had 11 bases not matched to a gene; V was cut back by 8 bases and J by 3 bases. CDR1 is LNHDA and CDR2 is SQIVND in the germline V gene (reference sequence). The length of the CDR3 is 15 residues. The CDR3 DNA follows: TGTGCCAGTTCCCTCACCGGGACAGGGCTCTACGAGCAGTACTTC. This gives the protein CASSLTGTGLYEQYF.

This clone was found many times. The rearrangement uses TRBV5-1 and TRBJ2-5; TRBD2 matches 11 bases. Per germline, CDR1 SGHRS and CDR2 YFSETQ. The junction had 7 bases not matched to a gene; V was cut back by 4 bases and J by 5 bases. This CDR3 spans 15 amino acids. As DNA, the CDR3 is TGCGCCAGCAGCCCGAGACTAGCGGGGAGGGAGACCCAGTACTTC. Residues: CASSPRLAGRETQYF.